The next 28 T cell receptor beta chains were all read from a single sample in a study of T-cell memory formation after mild COVID-19. Each CDR3 protein gets one entry after TCRdb re-called the 5' RACE reads with MiXCR. The table has 300,000 to 350,000 distinct CDR3 sequences, roughly 13% seen once. The sequencing input was PBMCs or a T cell subset sorted from them (not recorded which). The origin of the receptors is a man aged 18 to 35 who had mild COVID-19 (a few samples of this study predate the infection). Cell type and time point are not known.

This sequence joins TRBV5-1 and TRBJ2-3, with TRBD1 matching over 7 bases. The germline CDR1 and CDR2 sequences are SGHRS and YFSETQ. With 1 base clipped from V and 0 bases from J, the junction kept 5 bases outside the gene matches. This CDR3 comprises 16 residues. The CDR3 nucleotides read TGCGCCAGCAGCTTGCAGGGGACAGTTAGCACAGATACGCAGTATTTT. It specifies CASSLQGTVSTDTQYF.

In this sample, this clonotype turned up many times. J is TRBJ2-5 and V is TRBV20-1; TRBD1 aligns across 7 bases. Unmatched junction bases numbered 4, after V lost 1 base and J lost 2 bases. This CDR3 is built from 14 residues. The V gene's germline CDR1 is DFQATT and CDR2 SNEGSKA (reference sequence). The CDR3 loop is CSARVPGQQETQYF. CDR3 bases: TGCAGTGCTAGAGTTCCGGGACAGCAAGAGACCCAGTACTTC.

The rearrangement uses TRBV7-9 and TRBJ2-4, with 10 bases fitting TRBD1. The V and J ends lost 5 bases and 2 bases, in that order; junction bases with no gene match: 6. CDR1 SEHNR and CDR2 FQNEAQ come from the germline V gene (reference sequence). The CDR3 length is 16 residues. The CDR3 sequence: CASSKTGGLTKNIQYF. The CDR3 DNA follows: TGTGCCAGCAGCAAGACAGGGGGCCTTACCAAAAACATTCAGTACTTC. Filled out from reference TRBV7-9 and TRBJ2-4, the complete variable domain reads DTGVSQNPRHKITKRGQNVTFRCDPISEHNRLYWYRQTLGQGPEFLTYFQNEAQLEKSRLLSDRFSAERPKGSFSTLEIQRTEQGDSAMYLCASSKTGGLTKNIQYFGAGTRLSVL.

This chain uses TRBV5-1 with TRBJ2-7; TRBD2 is a possible D gene (6 bases). The CDR3 covers 15 residues. Germline assignment: CDR1 SGHRS and CDR2 YFSETQ. Trimming removed 4 bases from V and 1 base from J, with 15 bases in between. CDR3 sequence: CASSDGTSLSYEQYF. For the CDR3, the DNA is TGCGCCAGCAGCGACGGGACTTCCCTTTCCTACGAGCAGTACTTC.

The rearrangement links TRBV29-1 to TRBJ2-5; TRBD2 aligns across 9 bases. The CDR3 is 16 residues long. Germline V gives CDR1 SQVTM, CDR2 ANQGSEA. V gave up 3 bases and J gave up 1 base; unmatched junction bases: 9. As DNA, the CDR3 is TGCAGCGTTGATGGAATAGCGGGGGATCGCCAAGAGACCCAGTACTTC. Its protein product is CSVDGIAGDRQETQYF.

The CDR3 coding sequence is TGTGCCAGCAGTTTACGAGGGAACTCCTACGAGCAGTACGTC. It is translated as CASSLRGNSYEQYV. The gene calls are TRBV28 and TRBJ2-7, with D possibly matching TRBD2 (5 bases). This CDR3 is built from 14 residues. V was shortened by 2 bases and J by 0 bases, with 8 bases between the two germline ends. Per the germline V gene, CDR1 is MDHEN and CDR2 is SYDVKM.

This clonotype was seen many times. The genes are TRBV5-1 and TRBJ2-5; 9 bases align to TRBD2. The junction had 7 bases not matched to a gene; V was cut back by 3 bases and J by 1 base. This CDR3 is built from 16 residues. Per germline, CDR1 SGHRS and CDR2 YFSETQ. CDR3 nucleotide sequence: TGCGCCAGCAGCTCCGGGGTAGCGGGGGTCCAAGAGACCCAGTACTTC. Amino acid sequence: CASSSGVAGVQETQYF.

This chain joins TRBV5-4 and TRBJ2-1, with TRBD1 identical over 9 bases. The junction had 4 bases not matched to a gene; V was cut back by 3 bases and J by 0 bases. The CDR3 extends over 16 amino acids. Per germline, CDR1 SGHNT and CDR2 YYREEE (reference sequence). This CDR3 reads CASSSGQGSSYNEQFF. CDR3 coding DNA: TGTGCCAGCAGCTCAGGACAGGGGAGCTCCTACAATGAGCAGTTCTTC.

The CDR3 here is CASSDSAGEGLYYNEQFF. CDR3 nucleotide sequence: TGTGCCAGCAGCGACTCCGCTGGAGAGGGTCTCTACTACAATGAGCAGTTCTTC. The V and J genes are TRBV7-9 and TRBJ2-1, with D possibly TRBD2 on 5 matching bases. V shed 5 bases and J shed 3 bases, with 23 bases lying between them. Per the germline V gene, CDR1 is SEHNR and CDR2 is FQNEAQ (reference sequence). CDR3 size: 18 residues.

This clonotype has just a few counts. The V call is TRBV27, the J call TRBJ1-5; TRBD1 is a possible D gene (5 bases). This CDR3 is 14 amino acids long. V lost 3 bases and J lost 4, with 10 bases in between. The germline V gene has CDR1 MNHEY and CDR2 SMNVEV (reference sequence). CDR3 region: CASSFRRGNQPQHF. The CDR3, as DNA: TGTGCCAGCAGTTTTCGGAGGGGTAATCAGCCCCAGCATTTT.

This clonotype was observed a handful of times. The chain couples TRBV20-1 to TRBJ1-5; no clear D. The germline V gene has CDR1 DFQATT and CDR2 SNEGSKA (reference sequence). CDR3 size: 12 residues. Trimming removed 4 bases at V and 6 bases at J, with 10 bases between. The CDR3 here is CSANNRGQPQHF. In DNA form, the CDR3 reads TGCAGTGCTAACAATCGGGGTCAGCCCCAGCATTTT.

The rearrangement links TRBV6-5 to TRBJ1-2; D remains unclear. Between the trimmed V and J ends, which lost 2 bases and 0 bases, there was a span of 10 bases. CDR1 MNHEY and CDR2 SVGAGI come from the germline V gene. The CDR3 is 15 amino acids. The CDR3: CASSYNVGTNYGYTF. DNA of the CDR3: TGTGCCAGCAGTTACAATGTAGGGACTAACTATGGCTACACCTTC.

Ten or more counts support this clonotype. This chain joins TRBV28 and TRBJ2-3; D may be TRBD1 or TRBD2 (5 bases each). The CDR3 has 14 amino acids. V was trimmed by 5 bases and J by 6 bases, leaving 15 bases between them. CDR1 and CDR2 from the germline V gene are MDHEN and SYDVKM. CDR3 DNA sequence: TGTGCCAGCAGTATCGGGGCAACGGGGGATACGCAGTATTTT. It encodes CASSIGATGDTQYF.

The sample holds many counts of this clonotype. The V gene is TRBV7-8, the J gene TRBJ1-6; TRBD1 might be the D (5 bases). Per germline, CDR1 SGHVS and CDR2 FQNEAQ. Trimming removed 1 base at V and 2 bases at J, with 24 bases between. CDR3 length: 21 amino acids. CDR3 nucleotide sequence: TGTGCCAGCAGCTTAGGGTCGGGGGTTTGGATCGGGGGAACCTATAATTCACCCCTCCACTTT. Translated: CASSLGSGVWIGGTYNSPLHF.

The chain is built from TRBV3-1 and TRBJ1-6; TRBD1 is a possible D gene (5 bases). Germline V gives CDR1 LGHDT, CDR2 YNNKEL (reference sequence). The V end lost 4 bases, the J end lost 10 bases, and 11 bases lay between the germline ends. There are 13 residues in the CDR3. Here the CDR3 reads CASSPGGESPLHF. CDR3 sequence (DNA): TGTGCCAGCAGCCCGGGGGGGGAGTCACCCCTCCACTTT.

The genes are TRBV20-1 and TRBJ1-2, with D tentatively TRBD1 (6 bases). V was clipped by 1 base and J by 5 bases, with 14 bases between them. The CDR3 consists of 14 residues. Germline loops: CDR1 DFQATT, CDR2 SNEGSKA (reference sequence). The CDR3 DNA reads TGCAGTGCTAGAGGGGACATCTCGGGGTATGGCTACACCTTC. It specifies CSARGDISGYGYTF.

This clonotype was picked up a small number of times. The genes are TRBV7-8 and TRBJ2-1; TRBD2 aligns across 14 bases. V lost 6 bases, J lost 8 bases, and 9 bases stayed unmatched. This CDR3 spans 16 amino acids. Germline assignment: CDR1 SGHVS and CDR2 FQNEAQ. The CDR3 bases are TGTGCCAGCAGTTTGACGGGACTAGCGGGGGTGGATGAGCAGTTCTTC. Translating it yields CASSLTGLAGVDEQFF.

This clonotype was recorded a few times. The chain couples TRBV6-1 to TRBJ1-1; 7 bases map to TRBD1. Per germline, CDR1 MNHNS and CDR2 SASEGT. Trimming at V came to 10 bases and at J to 4 bases, leaving 12 bases not matched to a gene. This CDR3 is built from 14 residues. The CDR3, as DNA: TGTGCCACCAAAAGGGAGGGGGCGAGCACTGAAGCTTTCTTT. It encodes CATKREGASTEAFF.

This clonotype was seen a handful of times. CDR3 nucleotides: TGTGCCAGCAGTCCGCCTTTAGGCACTGAAGCTTTCTTT. It encodes CASSPPLGTEAFF. The V and J genes are TRBV6-5 and TRBJ1-1, with D unclear. V gave up 5 bases and J gave up 4 bases, with 11 bases separating them. CDR1 MNHEY and CDR2 SVGAGI come from the germline V gene. The CDR3 is made up of 13 amino acids.

V usage is TRBV12-3 or TRBV12-4 and J usage is TRBJ2-7; weak D call: TRBD1 (6 bases). This CDR3 comprises 14 residues. V lost 7 bases to trimming and J lost 4 bases, with 17 bases between them. The CDR3 coding sequence is TGTGCCAGCAAAGGGGCAGGGGATAGTTACGAGCAGTACGTC. Protein sequence: CASKGAGDSYEQYV.

J is TRBJ2-3 and V is TRBV7-3; TRBD1 or TRBD2 may be the D gene (5 bases each). CDR1 and CDR2 (germline): SGHTA, FQGTGA. The germline V and J ends were trimmed by 5 bases and 3 bases, with 27 bases remaining between them. CDR3 size: 19 residues. CDR3 DNA sequence: TGTGCCAGCAGCCCCGACCCAGGGACGCAACCCCCGGGGACAGATACGCAGTATTTT. As protein: CASSPDPGTQPPGTDTQYF. Drawing the rest from reference TRBV7-3 and TRBJ2-3, the complete variable domain is GAGVSQTPSNKVTEKGKYVELRCDPISGHTALYWYRQSLGQGPEFLIYFQGTGAADDSGLPNDRFFAVRPEGSVSTLKIQRTERGDSAVYLCASSPDPGTQPPGTDTQYFGPGTRLTVL.

The rearrangement links TRBV12-3 or TRBV12-4 to TRBJ1-1; D is perhaps TRBD1 (5 bases). V was shortened by 5 bases and J by 7 bases, with 17 bases between the two germline ends. CDR3 length: 14 amino acids. The CDR3 sequence is CASSRGGAGYEAFF. The CDR3 nucleotides read TGTGCCAGCAGTCGAGGAGGGGCGGGATATGAAGCTTTCTTT.

This clonotype was found a few times. The gene calls are TRBV29-1 and TRBJ1-1; TRBD1 aligns across 8 bases. This CDR3 contains 14 residues. The V and J ends lost 7 bases and 0 bases, in that order; junction bases with no gene match: 7. Germline loops: CDR1 SQVTM, CDR2 ANQGSEA. CDR3 DNA: TGCAGCGGTAAGGACAGGGTCCTGAACACTGAAGCTTTCTTT. It codes for CSGKDRVLNTEAFF.

This chain joins TRBV15 and TRBJ2-2; 10 nucleotides line up with TRBD1. The CDR3 runs 16 residues. V dropped 7 bases and J dropped 0; count of bases not matched to a gene: 5. Germline CDR1 and CDR2: LNHNV and YYDKDF (reference sequence). This CDR3 is CATNRDRGPNTGELFF. The CDR3 bases are TGTGCCACCAACCGGGACAGGGGACCGAACACCGGGGAGCTGTTTTTT.

The chain joins TRBV5-1 to TRBJ2-1, with D perhaps given as TRBD1 or TRBD2 (5 bases each). The germline V and J ends were trimmed by 6 bases and 6 bases, with 16 bases remaining between them. The CDR3 length is 14 residues. The germline V gene encodes CDR1 SGHRS and CDR2 YFSETQ. The CDR3 reads CASTEGLELNEQFF. Here the CDR3 DNA reads TGCGCCAGCACAGAGGGGTTGGAGCTCAATGAGCAGTTCTTC. Drawing the rest from reference TRBV5-1 and TRBJ2-1, the complete variable domain is KAGVTQTPRYLIKTRGQQVTLSCSPISGHRSVSWYQQTPGQGLQFLFEYFSETQRNKGNFPGRFSGRQFSNSRSEMNVSTLELGDSALYLCASTEGLELNEQFFGPGTRLTVL.

This clonotype was found a few times. The chain combines TRBV7-7 with TRBJ1-6; tentative D call: TRBD1 (5 bases). The V and J ends lost 5 bases and 7 bases respectively, with 9 bases between them. The CDR3 is made up of 13 amino acids. Germline CDR1 is SSHAT and CDR2 is FNYEAQ (reference sequence). CDR3 sequence: CASSEGTNSPLHF. The CDR3, as DNA: TGTGCCAGCAGCGAGGGGACGAATTCACCCCTCCACTTT.

The chain links TRBV6-2 or TRBV6-3 to TRBJ1-1; maybe TRBD1 (6 bases). The CDR3 has 16 residues. Trimming took 6 bases from V and 4 from J, leaving 21 bases between them. CDR1 and CDR2 from the germline V gene are MNHEY and SVGEGT. CDR3 protein: CASRRGASWGGTEAFF. The CDR3 DNA reads TGTGCCAGCAGGAGGGGGGCCTCATGGGGCGGCACTGAAGCTTTCTTT.

The chain carries TRBV5-1 and TRBJ1-6, with D possibly being TRBD1 (6 bases). V was cut by 4 bases and J by 0 bases, with 11 bases left in between. This CDR3 has 16 amino acids. Germline V gives CDR1 SGHRS, CDR2 YFSETQ. The DNA for the CDR3 is TGCGCCAGCAGCACCGGACAGAGCTCCTATAATTCACCCCTCCACTTT. Protein product: CASSTGQSSYNSPLHF.